The T cell receptor beta chain under discussion was sequenced for a study of blood T cell repertoires in COVID-19. Profiled with immunoSEQ multiplex PCR; TCRdb holds only in-frame clones, not every one. Among 75,000 to 100,000 clones listed, roughly 80% were seen once. This TCR was recovered from a man aged 60 to 69 with acute or convalescent COVID-19. Sequenced material: peripheral blood.

The chain's CDR3 is CASSIGLAGGSEQYF. The DNA of the CDR3 is TGCGCCAGCAGCATAGGACTAGCGGGAGGGAGCGAGCAGTACTTC. The V gene is TRBV5-1, the J gene TRBJ2-7; TRBD2 matches at 15 bases. The CDR3 is 15 amino acids. The germline CDR1 and CDR2 sequences are SGHRS and YFSETQ. Trimming took 4 bases from V and 6 from J; bases not matched to a gene: 5. The entire variable domain, with the rest obtained from reference TRBV5-1 and TRBJ2-7, is as follows: KAGVTQTPRYLIKTRGQQVTLSCSPISGHRSVSWYQQTPGQGLQFLFEYFSETQRNKGNFPGRFSGRQFSNSRSEMNVSTLELGDSALYLCASSIGLAGGSEQYFGPGTRLTVT.